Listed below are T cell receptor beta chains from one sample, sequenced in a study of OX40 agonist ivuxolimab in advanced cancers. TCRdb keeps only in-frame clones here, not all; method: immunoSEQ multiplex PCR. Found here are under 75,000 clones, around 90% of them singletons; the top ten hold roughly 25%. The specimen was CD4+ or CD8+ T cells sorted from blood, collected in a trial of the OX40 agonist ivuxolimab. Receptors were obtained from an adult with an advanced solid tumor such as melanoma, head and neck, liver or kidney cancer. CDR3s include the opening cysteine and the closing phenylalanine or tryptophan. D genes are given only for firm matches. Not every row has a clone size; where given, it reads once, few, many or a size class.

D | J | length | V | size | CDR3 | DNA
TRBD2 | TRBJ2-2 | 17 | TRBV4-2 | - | CASSQELASGKWGELFF | TGTGCCAGCAGCCAAGAGTTGGCTAGCGGGAAATGGGGGGAGCTGTTTTTT
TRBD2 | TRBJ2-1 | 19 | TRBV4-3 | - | CASSQVLSGSNQWWNEQFF | TGCGCCAGCAGCCAAGTTCTTAGCGGGAGTAACCAATGGTGGAATGAGCAGTTCTTC
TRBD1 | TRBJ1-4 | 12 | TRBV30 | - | CAWTTGVEKLFF | TGTGCCTGGACCACAGGGGTCGAAAAACTGTTTTTT
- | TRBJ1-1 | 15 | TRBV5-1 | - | CASTSPPSKNGEAFF | TGCGCCAGCACCTCCCCCCCGTCAAAGAACGGTGAAGCTTTCTTT
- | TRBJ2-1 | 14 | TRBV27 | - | CASSLYPTAGEQFF | TGTGCCAGCAGTTTATACCCAACAGCTGGTGAGCAGTTCTTC
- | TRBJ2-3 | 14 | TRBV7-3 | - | CASSPTGYTDTQYF | TGTGCCAGCAGCCCCACAGGTTACACAGATACGCAGTATTTT
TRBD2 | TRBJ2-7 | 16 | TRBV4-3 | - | CASSQDRGGSLYEQYF | TGCGCCAGCAGCCAAGATCGGGGCGGGAGCCTCTACGAGCAGTACTTC
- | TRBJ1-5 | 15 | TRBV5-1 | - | CASRFRDEGNQPQHF | TGCGCCAGCAGATTCAGGGATGAGGGCAATCAGCCCCAGCATTTT
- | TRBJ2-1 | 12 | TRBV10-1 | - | CASSDPSGPQFF | TGCGCCAGCAGTGACCCCTCGGGTCCCCAGTTCTTC
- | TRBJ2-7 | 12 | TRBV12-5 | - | CASGPTVYEQYF | TGTGCTAGTGGTCCAACGGTCTACGAGCAGTACTTC
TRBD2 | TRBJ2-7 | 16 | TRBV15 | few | CATSRDHLAASYEQYF | TGTGCCACCAGCAGAGATCATCTAGCGGCATCCTACGAGCAGTACTTC
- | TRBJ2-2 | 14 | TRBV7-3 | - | CASSFGTTTGELFF | TGTGCCAGCAGCTTCGGGACAACCACCGGGGAGCTGTTTTTT
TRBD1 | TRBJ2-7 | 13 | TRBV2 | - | CASIGDRDYEQYF | TGTGCCAGCATTGGGGACAGGGACTACGAGCAGTACTTC
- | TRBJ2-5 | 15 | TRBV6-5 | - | CASSPPRGRGETQYF | TGTGCCAGCAGTCCCCCGAGGGGGAGAGGAGAGACCCAGTACTTC
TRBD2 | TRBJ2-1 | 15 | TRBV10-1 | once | CASSESITGLGEQFF | TGCGCCAGCAGTGAGTCGATAACCGGACTAGGTGAGCAGTTCTTC
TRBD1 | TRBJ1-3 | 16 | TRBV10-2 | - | CASSWDRASSGNTIYF | TGCGCCAGCAGTTGGGACAGGGCCAGCTCTGGAAACACCATATATTTT
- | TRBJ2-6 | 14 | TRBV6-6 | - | CASSVTSGANVLTF | TGTGCCAGCAGTGTAACCTCTGGGGCCAACGTCCTGACTTTC
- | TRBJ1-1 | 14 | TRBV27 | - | CASSFGSMNTEAFF | TGTGCCAGCAGTTTCGGGTCAATGAACACTGAAGCTTTCTTT